These 31 T cell receptor beta chains were all obtained from the same sample, sequenced in a study of vaccination and CD4 T cells after COVID-19. Documented treatment: roughly ten-day PBMC culture with coronavirus spike peptide pools or control peptides (ViraFEST assay). CD4+ T-cell collection from the unexposed donor predated the COVID-19 pandemic (2011-2018). These receptors have no known antigen. The Oncomine TCR Beta short-read assay was applied to DNA of cultured CD4+ T cells. Investigators obtained genomic DNA by extraction from cultured CD4+ T cells. TCRdb called the PCR reads again in MiXCR, with one record for every CDR3 protein. The profile shows approximately 9,500 distinct CDR3 sequences, 30% to 45% of them singletons. Source material: CD4+ T cells from blood, cultured in vitro. The receptors shown here come from a human donor in good health.

This chain connects TRBV27 to TRBJ1-1; 10 bases agree with TRBD1. V lost 6 bases and J lost 7; bases outside the gene matches: 2. CDR1 and CDR2 from the germline V gene are MNHEY and SMNVEV (reference sequence). The CDR3 spans 12 residues. The CDR3 DNA follows: TGTGCCAGCAGGGGGGACAGGGGTGAAGCTTTCTTT. Translating it yields CASRGDRGEAFF.

The chain couples TRBV2 to TRBJ1-5; D may be TRBD1 (5 bases). The CDR3 runs to 13 residues. The germline gives CDR1 SNHLY, CDR2 FYNNEI. The V gene lost 7 bases and the J gene lost 4 bases, with 11 bases spanning the gap. CDR3 bases: TGTGCCAGCATGCTGAGGGGTAATCAGCCCCAGCATTTT. This sequence encodes CASMLRGNQPQHF.

The J gene is TRBJ2-7, the V gene TRBV6-1, with 11 positions matching TRBD1. Germline CDR1 MNHNS, CDR2 SASEGT. There are 14 residues in the CDR3. J gave up 3 bases and V 6 bases, and 4 bases lay outside the gene matches. The CDR3 region is CASRPGTGGYEQYF. CDR3 nucleotide sequence: TGTGCCAGCAGACCTGGGACAGGGGGCTACGAGCAGTACTTC.

This clonotype has a single count. The chain links TRBV2 to TRBJ2-1, with D possibly being TRBD2 (6 bases). The CDR3 length is 15 residues. Trimming took 4 bases from V and 3 from J, leaving 13 bases between them. Germline CDR1 and CDR2: SNHLY and FYNNEI. The DNA of the CDR3 is TGTGCCAGCAGTGTCCTGAGCGGGCTCTACAATGAGCAGTTCTTC. Translated: CASSVLSGLYNEQFF.

The CDR3 DNA sequence: TGTGCCAGTAGTTTCGGGACTAGCGGGAGGAACAATGAGCAGTTCTTC. Residues: CASSFGTSGRNNEQFF. The chain combines TRBV19 with TRBJ2-1, with TRBD2 identical over 15 bases. V shed 5 bases, J shed 5 bases, and the junction held 4 bases outside the gene matches. This CDR3 region has 16 residues. Germline values: CDR1 LNHDA, CDR2 SQIVND (reference sequence).

The V and J genes are TRBV19 and TRBJ1-5, with 9 bases identical to TRBD1. Germline loops: CDR1 LNHDA, CDR2 SQIVND (reference sequence). This CDR3 is 15 amino acids long. Trimming cost V 9 bases and J 4 bases; bases outside gene matches: 10. The CDR3 coding sequence is TGTGCCAGCGCAGCCGGGACAGGGCATAATCAGCCCCAGCATTTT. Translated, it gives CASAAGTGHNQPQHF.

As for this clonotype: An end of the junction does not agree with germline; a read error may underlie this. The CDR3 DNA reads as TGTGCTAGCAGCTTAGGTACAGGGGTAATGGAGACCCAGTACTTC. Translated: CASSLGTGVMETQYF. The chain combines TRBV7-7 with TRBJ2-5; 7 bases are a match to TRBD1. Germline V CDR1 and CDR2: SSHAT, FNYEAQ (reference sequence). The CDR3 is 15 amino acids.

V is TRBV20-1 and J is TRBJ2-3, with D perhaps given as TRBD1 or TRBD2 (5 bases each). Trimming left V 6 bases short and J 4 bases short, with 23 bases between. Germline V CDR1 and CDR2: DFQATT, SNEGSKA (reference sequence). CDR3 length: 16 amino acids. For the CDR3, the DNA is TGCAGTGCAGGAGCGGCCGGGACCGTGTCAGCAGATACGCAGTATTTT. Protein sequence: CSAGAAGTVSADTQYF.

This clonotype was counted between two and nine times. V is TRBV28 and J is TRBJ2-7, with 9 nucleotides matching TRBD1. V lost 2 bases, J lost 7 bases, and 12 bases stayed unmatched. This CDR3 contains 16 residues. CDR1 MDHEN and CDR2 SYDVKM come from the germline V gene. The CDR3 reads CASSLPPGQGTVEQYF. DNA of the CDR3: TGTGCCAGCAGTTTACCCCCCGGACAGGGGACAGTTGAGCAGTACTTC. The full variable domain, rest sourced from reference TRBV28 and TRBJ2-7, is DVKVTQSSRYLVKRTGEKVFLECVQDMDHENMFWYRQDPGLGLRLIYFSYDVKMKEKGDIPEGYSVSREKKERFSLILESASTNQTSMYLCASSLPPGQGTVEQYFGPGTRLTVT.

This clonotype was observed a few times. V and J are TRBV6-5 and TRBJ1-1; a weak D match, TRBD1 (6 bases). This CDR3 is built from 17 residues. The V gene lost 2 bases and the J gene lost 6 bases, with 22 bases spanning the gap. CDR1 and CDR2 (germline): MNHEY, SVGAGI. The CDR3 sequence: CASSYPKRGRGRPEAFF. The CDR3 DNA follows: TGTGCCAGCAGTTACCCAAAGCGGGGCCGGGGGCGGCCTGAAGCTTTCTTT.

In its sample, this clonotype is medium-sized. V is TRBV7-2 and J is TRBJ1-2, with D possibly matching TRBD1 (5 bases). The CDR3 is 16 residues long. The ends were cut back, 0 bases at V and 4 bases at J, with 15 bases in the middle. Germline V CDR1 and CDR2: SGHTA, FQGNSA. The CDR3: CASSLAPGTDLYGYTF. The CDR3 DNA reads TGTGCCAGCAGCTTAGCCCCCGGGACCGACCTCTATGGCTACACCTTC.

This clonotype was counted between two and nine times. V gene TRBV19 combines with J gene TRBJ1-5, with D possibly being TRBD1 (5 bases). V lost 5 bases and J 6 bases, leaving 20 bases between the germline ends. Looked up from germline, CDR1 is LNHDA and CDR2 is SQIVND (reference sequence). The CDR3 spans 16 residues. The CDR3 DNA reads TGTGCCAGTAGTCCCCGGGGGGAAGGGGCCAGTCAGCCCCAGCATTTT. It is translated as CASSPRGEGASQPQHF.

The chain has TRBV19 and TRBJ2-7, with a possible D match to TRBD1 (5 bases). The V end lost 10 bases, the J end lost 0 bases, and 13 bases lay between the germline ends. The CDR3 is 13 amino acids. Germline V gene data show CDR1 as LNHDA and CDR2 as SQIVND (reference sequence). The CDR3 region is CATNKGPSYEQYF. Written as DNA, the CDR3 is TGTGCCACCAACAAGGGGCCCTCCTACGAGCAGTACTTC.

V and J are TRBV24-1 and TRBJ1-5; no clear D gene. CDR1 is KGHDR, CDR2 SFDVKD, per germline. Trimming cost V 3 bases and J 2 bases, with 7 bases left between them. This CDR3 comprises 14 residues. CDR3 DNA: TGTGCCACCAGTGATGTTTACGGCAATCAGCCCCAGCATTTT. Translation: CATSDVYGNQPQHF.

This chain uses TRBV20-1 with TRBJ2-7; 10 bases line up with TRBD2. Germline values: CDR1 DFQATT, CDR2 SNEGSKA (reference sequence). Trimming took 3 bases from V and 5 from J; bases not matched to a gene: 7. This CDR3 comprises 14 residues. DNA for the CDR3: TGCAGTGCTAGGAATTTAGCGGGAGGAGACGAGCAGTACTTC. This gives the protein CSARNLAGGDEQYF.

This clonotype was found a few times. The V call is TRBV20-1, the J call TRBJ1-5; D remains ambiguous. Germline-derived CDR1 and CDR2 are DFQATT and SNEGSKA (reference sequence). The CDR3 is 13 residues long. The ends were cut back, 5 bases at V and 4 bases at J, with 12 bases in the middle. CDR3 nucleotide sequence: TGCAGTGCTGGTACTCCGGGAAATCAGCCCCAGCATTTT. This gives the protein CSAGTPGNQPQHF.

V usage is TRBV6-1 and J usage is TRBJ1-3; 8 bases map to TRBD1. Unmatched junction bases numbered 6, after V lost 6 bases and J lost 2 bases. The germline V gene has CDR1 MNHNS and CDR2 SASEGT. The CDR3 has 15 amino acids. The CDR3: CASSQTGEAGNTIYF. In nucleotides, the CDR3 is TGTGCCAGCAGCCAGACAGGGGAGGCTGGAAACACCATATATTTT.

This clonotype was picked up one time. The chain employs TRBV20-1 and TRBJ1-5; 9 positions match TRBD1. There are 15 residues in the CDR3. CDR1 is DFQATT and CDR2 is SNEGSKA in the germline V gene (reference sequence). V was clipped by 6 bases and J by 2 bases; unmatched bases: 8. CDR3 amino acids: CSAKLGQGGNQPQHF. The DNA for the CDR3 is TGCAGTGCAAAACTGGGACAGGGCGGCAATCAGCCCCAGCATTTT.

The CDR3 region is CASSYMREGRDTQYF. In DNA form, the CDR3 reads TGTGCCAGCAGTTACATGCGGGAGGGCCGGGATACGCAGTATTTT. The V call is TRBV6-2 or TRBV6-3, the J call TRBJ2-3; 9 bases agree with TRBD2. Germline V CDR1 and CDR2: MNHEY, SVGEGT. Trimming removed 2 bases from V and 6 bases from J; junction bases left unmatched: 6. The CDR3 length is 15 residues.

This sequence joins TRBV7-8 and TRBJ1-6; TRBD1 matches at 7 bases. Losses at the gene ends were 0 bases for V and 7 bases for J; bases not matched to a gene: 6. The germline V gene has CDR1 SGHVS and CDR2 FQNEAQ. The length of the CDR3 is 16 residues. CDR3 loop: CASSLAWTGGNSPLHF. CDR3 nucleotides: TGTGCCAGCAGCTTAGCGTGGACAGGAGGGAATTCACCCCTCCACTTT. Filled out from reference TRBV7-8 and TRBJ1-6, the complete variable domain reads GAGVSQSPRYKVAKRGQDVALRCDPISGHVSLFWYQQALGQGPEFLTYFQNEAQLDKSGLPSDRFFAERPEGSVSTLKIQRTQQEDSAVYLCASSLAWTGGNSPLHFGNGTRLTVT.

This clonotype has only a few counts. The chain links TRBV6-1 to TRBJ2-1; D is perhaps TRBD1 (5 bases). The V end lost 6 bases, the J end lost 4 bases, and 19 bases lay between the germline ends. The CDR3 totals 16 residues. Looked up from germline, CDR1 is MNHNS and CDR2 is SASEGT. The chain's CDR3 is CASRGGATAGYNEQFF. The CDR3, as DNA: TGTGCCAGCAGGGGTGGGGCGACAGCCGGATACAATGAGCAGTTCTTC.

This clonotype was counted a few times. The rearrangement links TRBV6-5 to TRBJ1-5, with D possibly matching TRBD1 (5 bases). The germline V gene encodes CDR1 MNHEY and CDR2 SVGAGI. V lost 4 bases and J 5 bases, leaving 12 bases between the germline ends. This CDR3 comprises 14 residues. Here the CDR3 reads CASSSVTGYQPQHF. For the CDR3, the DNA is TGTGCCAGCAGTTCCGTAACAGGATATCAGCCCCAGCATTTT.

By sample share, this clonotype is medium-sized. V and J are TRBV11-2 and TRBJ1-1; D gene unclear. V gave up 0 bases and J gave up 1 base, with 3 bases separating them. Germline V gene lookup returns CDR1 SGHAT and CDR2 FQNNGV. The CDR3 totals 13 residues. The CDR3 region has the DNA TGTGCCAGCAGCTTAGACCCGAACACTGAAGCTTTCTTT. Translation gives CASSLDPNTEAFF.

In its sample, this clonotype was seen a few times. This sequence joins TRBV5-8 and TRBJ2-5; TRBD1 might be the D (6 bases). V was cut by 7 bases and J by 5 bases, with 15 bases left in between. This CDR3 comprises 13 residues. Germline lookup yields CDR1 SGHTS and CDR2 YDEGEE. In nucleotides, the CDR3 is TGTGCCAGCGACCCAAGGGGGAAGGAGACCCAGTACTTC. It codes for CASDPRGKETQYF. Full variable domain (outside the CDR3, taken from reference TRBV5-8 and TRBJ2-5): EAGVTQSPTHLIKTRGQQATLRCSPISGHTSVYWYQQALGLGLQFLLWYDEGEERNRGNFPPRFSGRQFPNYSSELNVNALELEDSALYLCASDPRGKETQYFGPGTRLLVL.

The V and J genes are TRBV20-1 and TRBJ2-3; either TRBD1 or TRBD2 may supply D (5 bases each). CDR1 is DFQATT and CDR2 is SNEGSKA in the germline V gene (reference sequence). This CDR3 contains 14 residues. V lost 3 bases and J lost 8, with 18 bases in between. The CDR3 spells CSASPGTAGGTQYF. The DNA for the CDR3 is TGCAGTGCTAGTCCCGGGACGGCCGGAGGTACGCAGTATTTT.

By sample share, this clonotype is medium-sized (0.01 to 0.1%). V usage is TRBV20-1 and J usage is TRBJ1-5; 9 bases are a match to TRBD1. The V segment lost 0 bases and the J segment 6 bases; nucleotides outside the gene matches: 9. Germline V lookup: CDR1 DFQATT, CDR2 SNEGSKA (reference sequence). CDR3 length: 16 residues. The CDR3 loop reads CSARDLTGGSAQPQHF. The DNA for the CDR3 is TGCAGTGCTAGAGACTTAACAGGGGGCTCGGCTCAGCCCCAGCATTTT.

The V call is TRBV20-1, the J call TRBJ2-5, with 8 bases that match TRBD1. CDR1 DFQATT and CDR2 SNEGSKA come from the germline V gene (reference sequence). The V and J ends lost 2 bases and 2 bases, in that order; junction bases with no gene match: 4. This CDR3 comprises 14 residues. The CDR3 loop is CSARNRGSQETQYF. The CDR3, as DNA: TGCAGTGCTAGAAACAGGGGGTCTCAAGAGACCCAGTACTTC.

This chain's CDR3 is CASSFDITGELFF. In DNA, the CDR3 is TGTGCCAGCAGCTTCGACATTACCGGGGAGCTGTTTTTT. V is TRBV7-8 and J is TRBJ2-2; D not certain. Germline assignment: CDR1 SGHVS and CDR2 FQNEAQ. V was cut by 3 bases and J by 5 bases, with 7 bases left in between. The CDR3 runs to 13 residues.

V gene TRBV6-4 combines with J gene TRBJ1-1; D unclear. This CDR3 has 14 residues. Trimming shortened V by 9 bases and J by 0 bases, and 14 bases separated the two germline ends. Germline CDR1 and CDR2: MRHNA and SNTAGT. The chain's CDR3 is CASRGEHMNTEAFF. The CDR3 bases are TGTGCCAGTCGTGGGGAGCATATGAACACTGAAGCTTTCTTT.

This clonotype was counted between two and nine times. The chain recombines TRBV20-1 with TRBJ1-1, with D hard to call. Germline V lookup: CDR1 DFQATT, CDR2 SNEGSKA (reference sequence). The CDR3 covers 13 residues. Trimming pared 6 bases from V and 4 bases from J, leaving 15 bases between. Here the CDR3 DNA reads TGCAGTGCCAGCCCCACGTGGAGCACTGAAGCTTTCTTT. Residues: CSASPTWSTEAFF.

The rearrangement uses TRBV7-2 and TRBJ2-3, with 12 bases aligning to TRBD2. The V and J ends lost 7 bases and 1 base, in that order; junction bases with no gene match: 3. This CDR3 contains 15 residues. Per germline, CDR1 SGHTA and CDR2 FQGNSA. This CDR3 is CASNLAGGGTDTQYF. The CDR3 DNA is TGTGCCAGCAACCTAGCGGGGGGGGGCACAGATACGCAGTATTTT. The variable domain in full, with the rest retrieved from reference TRBV7-2 and TRBJ2-3, is GAGVSQSPSNKVTEKGKDVELRCDPISGHTALYWYRQSLGQGLEFLIYFQGNSAPDKSGLPSDRFSAERTGGSVSTLTIQRTQQEDSAVYLCASNLAGGGTDTQYFGPGTRLTVL.